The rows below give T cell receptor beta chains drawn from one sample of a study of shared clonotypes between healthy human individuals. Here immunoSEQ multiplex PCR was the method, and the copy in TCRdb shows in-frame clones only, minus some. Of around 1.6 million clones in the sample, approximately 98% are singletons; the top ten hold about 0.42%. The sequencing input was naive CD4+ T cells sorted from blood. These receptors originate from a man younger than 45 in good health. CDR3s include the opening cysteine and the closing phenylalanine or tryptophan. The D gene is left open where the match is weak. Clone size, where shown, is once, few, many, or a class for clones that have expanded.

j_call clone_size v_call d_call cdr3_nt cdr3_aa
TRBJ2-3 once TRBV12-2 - TGTGCAAGTCACCTTCGGCGAACAGATACGCAGTATTTT CASHLRRTDTQYF
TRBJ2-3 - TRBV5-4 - TGTGCCAGCAGGTTACAGCGGAGCACAGATACGCAGTATTTT CASRLQRSTDTQYF
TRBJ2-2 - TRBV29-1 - TGCAGCGTTGGGTGGGACATTGACACCGGGGAGCTGTTTTTT CSVGWDIDTGELFF
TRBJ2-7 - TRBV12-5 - TGTGCTAGTGGTTTGGTATTGGTCGGGGTTCACTCCTACGAGCAGTACTTC CASGLVLVGVHSYEQYF
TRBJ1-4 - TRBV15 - TGTGCCACCAGCAGAGCCCAGAGGTTTTCAACTAATGAAAAACTGTTTTTT CATSRAQRFSTNEKLFF
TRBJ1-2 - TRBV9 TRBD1 TGTGCCAGCAGCGCTGACAGGGGGCCAAGCTATGGCTACACCTTC CASSADRGPSYGYTF
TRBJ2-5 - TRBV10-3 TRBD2 TGTGCCATCAGCACTAGCGGGCAAGAGACCCAGTACTTC CAISTSGQETQYF
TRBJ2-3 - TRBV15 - TGTGCCACCAGCAGAGATCGCTTATTAGTTAGCACAGATACGCAGTATTTT CATSRDRLLVSTDTQYF
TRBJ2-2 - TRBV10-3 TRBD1 TGTGCCATCAGTGAGCAGGGGGCCGGGGAGCTGTTTTTT CAISEQGAGELFF
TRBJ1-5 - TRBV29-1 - TGCAGCGTTGTGATTGGGACAAATCAGCCCCAGCATTTT CSVVIGTNQPQHF
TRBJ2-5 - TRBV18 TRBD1 TGTGCCAGCTCACCACCCGGAGACAGGGGGCAAGAGACCCAGTACTTC CASSPPGDRGQETQYF
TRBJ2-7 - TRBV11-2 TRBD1 TGTGCCAGCAGCAAGCGAATAGGGACAGGGCGCGTCCTCTCCGAGCAGTACTTC CASSKRIGTGRVLSEQYF
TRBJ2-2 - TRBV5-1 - TGCGCCAGCAGCTTGGAGAACGCCGGGGAGCTGTTTTTT CASSLENAGELFF
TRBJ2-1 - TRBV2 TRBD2 TGTGCCAGCACTCCCGGGACTAGCGGCAACAATGAGCAGTTCTTC CASTPGTSGNNEQFF
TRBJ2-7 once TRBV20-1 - TGCAGTGCTAGAGATGCGCTAGCGCAGTACTTC CSARDALAQYF
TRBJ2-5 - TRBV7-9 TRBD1 TGTGCCAGCAGCCTCGACAGGGCCCAAGAGACCCAGTACTTC CASSLDRAQETQYF
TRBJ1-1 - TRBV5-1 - TGCGCCAGCAGCTTACAGGGTACTGAAGCTTTCTTT CASSLQGTEAFF
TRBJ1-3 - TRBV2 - TGTGCCAGCAGTACCAACAAGGCTGGAAACACCATATATTTT CASSTNKAGNTIYF
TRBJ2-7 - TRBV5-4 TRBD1 TGTGCCAGCAGCACCGCGGGACAGGGGACCCACGAGCAGTACTTC CASSTAGQGTHEQYF
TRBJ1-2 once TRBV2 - TGTGCCAGCAGATCACCGACCAGAGCTAATGGCTACACCTTC CASRSPTRANGYTF
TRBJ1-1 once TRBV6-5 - TGTGCCAGCGAGGGGGTGGGTGGATTTGAAGCTTTCTTT CASEGVGGFEAFF
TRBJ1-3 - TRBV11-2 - TGTGCCAGCACCCCTAGATCCGTGAGCTCTGGAAACACCATATATTTT CASTPRSVSSGNTIYF